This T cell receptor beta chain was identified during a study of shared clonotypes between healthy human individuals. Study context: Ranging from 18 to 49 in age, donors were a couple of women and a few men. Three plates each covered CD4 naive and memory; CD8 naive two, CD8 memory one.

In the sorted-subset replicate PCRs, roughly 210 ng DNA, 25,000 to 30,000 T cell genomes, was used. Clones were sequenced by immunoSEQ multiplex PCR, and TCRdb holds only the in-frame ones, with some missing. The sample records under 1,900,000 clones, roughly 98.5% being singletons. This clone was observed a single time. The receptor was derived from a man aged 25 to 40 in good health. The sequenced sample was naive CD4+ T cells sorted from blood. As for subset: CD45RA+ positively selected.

CDR3: CASTARDSGANVLTF. The CDR3 DNA reads as TGTGCCAGCACCGCCCGTGATTCTGGGGCCAACGTCCTGACTTTC. V and J are TRBV7-9 and TRBJ2-6, with D uncertain. The CDR3 has 15 amino acids. With 7 bases removed from V and 1 base from J, the gap between germline ends came to 11 bases. CDR1 and CDR2 (germline): SEHNR, FQNEAQ (reference sequence). Filled out from reference TRBV7-9 and TRBJ2-6, the complete variable domain reads DTGVSQNPRHKITKRGQNVTFRCDPISEHNRLYWYRQTLGQGPEFLTYFQNEAQLEKSRLLSDRFSAERPKGSFSTLEIQRTEQGDSAMYLCASTARDSGANVLTFGAGSRLTVL.